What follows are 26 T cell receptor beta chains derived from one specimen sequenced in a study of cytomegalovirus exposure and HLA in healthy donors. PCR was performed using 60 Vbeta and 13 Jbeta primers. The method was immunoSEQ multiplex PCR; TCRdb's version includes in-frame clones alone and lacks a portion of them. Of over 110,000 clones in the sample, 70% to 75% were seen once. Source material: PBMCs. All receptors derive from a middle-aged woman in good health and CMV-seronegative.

As DNA, the CDR3 is TGTGCCAGCAGCCAGGACAGGGGTGCCACTGAAGCTTTCTTT. Its translation: CASSQDRGATEAFF. V and J are TRBV9 and TRBJ1-1, with TRBD1 matching over 9 bases. Unmatched junction bases numbered 5, after V lost 4 bases and J lost 4 bases. Germline V gene sequence: CDR1 SGDLS, CDR2 YYNGEE. The CDR3 length is 14 residues.

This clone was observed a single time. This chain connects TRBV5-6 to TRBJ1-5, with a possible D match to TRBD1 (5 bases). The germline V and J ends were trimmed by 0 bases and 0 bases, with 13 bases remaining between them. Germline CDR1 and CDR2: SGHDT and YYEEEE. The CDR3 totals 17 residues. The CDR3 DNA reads TGTGCCAGCAGCTTGGGAACAGGTAGCTATAGCAATCAGCCCCAGCATTTT. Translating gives CASSLGTGSYSNQPQHF.

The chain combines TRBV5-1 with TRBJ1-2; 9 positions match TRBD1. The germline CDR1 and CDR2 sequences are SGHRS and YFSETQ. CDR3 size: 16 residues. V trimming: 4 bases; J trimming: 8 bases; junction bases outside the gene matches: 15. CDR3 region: CASSPNPLGTGLGYTF. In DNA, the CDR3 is TGCGCCAGCAGCCCTAATCCCCTCGGGACAGGGTTAGGCTACACCTTC. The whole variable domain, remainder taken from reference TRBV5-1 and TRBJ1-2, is KAGVTQTPRYLIKTRGQQVTLSCSPISGHRSVSWYQQTPGQGLQFLFEYFSETQRNKGNFPGRFSGRQFSNSRSEMNVSTLELGDSALYLCASSPNPLGTGLGYTFGSGTRLTVV.

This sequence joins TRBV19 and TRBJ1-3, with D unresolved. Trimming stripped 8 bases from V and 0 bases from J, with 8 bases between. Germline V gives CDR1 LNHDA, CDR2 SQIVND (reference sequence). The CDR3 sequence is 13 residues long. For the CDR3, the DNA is TGTGCCAGTGGCCGAAGCTCTGGAAACACCATATATTTT. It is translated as CASGRSSGNTIYF.

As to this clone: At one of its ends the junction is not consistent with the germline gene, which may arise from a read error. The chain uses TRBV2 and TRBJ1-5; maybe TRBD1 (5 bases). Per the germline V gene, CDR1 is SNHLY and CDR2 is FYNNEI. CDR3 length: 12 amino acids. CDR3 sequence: CASSIDRMGFNF. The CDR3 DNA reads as TGTGCCAGCAGTATCGACAGAATGGGGTTCAATTTT.

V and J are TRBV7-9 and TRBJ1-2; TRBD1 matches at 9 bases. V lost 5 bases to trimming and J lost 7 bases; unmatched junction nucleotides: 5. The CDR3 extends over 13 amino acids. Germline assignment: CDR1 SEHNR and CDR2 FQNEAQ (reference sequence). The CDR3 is CASSAQGASGYTF. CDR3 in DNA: TGTGCCAGCAGCGCACAGGGGGCGAGTGGCTACACCTTC. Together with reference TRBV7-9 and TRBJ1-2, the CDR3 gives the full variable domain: DTGVSQNPRHKITKRGQNVTFRCDPISEHNRLYWYRQTLGQGPEFLTYFQNEAQLEKSRLLSDRFSAERPKGSFSTLEIQRTEQGDSAMYLCASSAQGASGYTFGSGTRLTVV.

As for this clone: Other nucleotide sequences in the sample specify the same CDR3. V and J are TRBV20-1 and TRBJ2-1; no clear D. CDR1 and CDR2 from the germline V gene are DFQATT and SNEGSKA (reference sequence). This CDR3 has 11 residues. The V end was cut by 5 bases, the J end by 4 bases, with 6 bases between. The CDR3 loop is CSAGPYNEQFF. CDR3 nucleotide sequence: TGCAGTGCTGGGCCTTACAATGAGCAGTTCTTC.

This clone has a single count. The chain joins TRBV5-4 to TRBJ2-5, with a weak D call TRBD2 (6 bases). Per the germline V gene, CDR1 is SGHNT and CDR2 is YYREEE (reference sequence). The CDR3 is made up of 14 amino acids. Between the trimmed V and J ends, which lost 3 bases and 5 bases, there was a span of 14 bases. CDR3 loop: CASSSPGTDETQYF. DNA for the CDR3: TGTGCCAGCAGCTCCCCGGGGACTGATGAGACCCAGTACTTC.

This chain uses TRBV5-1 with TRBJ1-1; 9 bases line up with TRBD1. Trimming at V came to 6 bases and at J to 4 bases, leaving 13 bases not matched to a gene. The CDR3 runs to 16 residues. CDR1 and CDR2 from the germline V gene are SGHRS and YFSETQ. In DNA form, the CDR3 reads TGCGCCAGCATGGTCACAGGGGGCGCGGTTGGCACTGAAGCTTTCTTT. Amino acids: CASMVTGGAVGTEAFF.

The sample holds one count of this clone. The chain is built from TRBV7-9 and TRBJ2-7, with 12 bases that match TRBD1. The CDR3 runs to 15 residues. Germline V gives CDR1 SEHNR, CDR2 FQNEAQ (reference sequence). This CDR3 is CSSSSRDRGHYEQYV. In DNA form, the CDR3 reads TGTTCCAGCAGCTCACGGGACAGGGGGCACTACGAGCAGTACGTC.

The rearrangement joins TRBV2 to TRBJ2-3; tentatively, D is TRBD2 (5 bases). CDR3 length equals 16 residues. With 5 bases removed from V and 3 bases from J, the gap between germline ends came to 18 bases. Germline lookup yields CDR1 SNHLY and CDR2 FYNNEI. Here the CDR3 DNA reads TGTGCCAGCAGTCCAACTGCCGGAGGCTCGACAGATACGCAGTATTTT. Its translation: CASSPTAGGSTDTQYF.

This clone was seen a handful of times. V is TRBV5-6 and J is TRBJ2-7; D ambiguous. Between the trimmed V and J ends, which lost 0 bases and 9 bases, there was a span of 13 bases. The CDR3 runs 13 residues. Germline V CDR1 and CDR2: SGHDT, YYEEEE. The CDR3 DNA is TGTGCCAGCAGCTTGGCCGGTGAATCGTGGCAGTACTTC. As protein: CASSLAGESWQYF.

CDR3 coding DNA: TGTGCCAGCAGCATCCAGGGCCGTCGGACTGAAGCTTTCTTT. Its protein product is CASSIQGRRTEAFF. This chain joins TRBV7-2 and TRBJ1-1; possible D gene TRBD1, 5 bases. The V and J ends lost 5 bases and 5 bases respectively, with 15 bases between them. Looked up from germline, CDR1 is SGHTA and CDR2 is FQGNSA. The CDR3 covers 14 residues.

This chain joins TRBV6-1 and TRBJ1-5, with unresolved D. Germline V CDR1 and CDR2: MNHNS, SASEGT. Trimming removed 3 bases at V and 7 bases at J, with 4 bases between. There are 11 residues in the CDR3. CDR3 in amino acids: CASSERQPQHF. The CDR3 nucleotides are TGTGCCAGCAGTGAGAGGCAGCCCCAGCATTTT.

CDR3 DNA: TGCGCCAGCAGCCAGACACAGGGGGCTGGGGGCTACACCTTC. Protein: CASSQTQGAGGYTF. This chain links TRBV4-1 with TRBJ1-2, with TRBD1 identical over 9 bases. The CDR3 spans 14 residues. J gave up 8 bases and V 3 bases, and 7 bases lay outside the gene matches. Germline V lookup: CDR1 MGHRA, CDR2 YSYEKL.

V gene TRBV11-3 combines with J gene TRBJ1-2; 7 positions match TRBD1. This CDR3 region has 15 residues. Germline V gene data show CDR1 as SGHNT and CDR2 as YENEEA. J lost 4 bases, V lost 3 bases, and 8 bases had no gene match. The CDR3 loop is CASSLTGFSSYGYTF. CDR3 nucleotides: TGTGCCAGCAGCTTGACAGGGTTTAGTAGCTATGGCTACACCTTC. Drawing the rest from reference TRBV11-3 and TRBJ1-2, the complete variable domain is EAGVVQSPRYKIIEKKQPVAFWCNPISGHNTLYWYLQNLGQGPELLIRYENEEAVDDSQLPKDRFSAERLKGVDSTLKIQPAELGDSAVYLCASSLTGFSSYGYTFGSGTRLTVV.

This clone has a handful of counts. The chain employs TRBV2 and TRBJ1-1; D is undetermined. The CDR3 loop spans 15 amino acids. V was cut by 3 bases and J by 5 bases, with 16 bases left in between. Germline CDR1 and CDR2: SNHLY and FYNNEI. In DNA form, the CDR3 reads TGTGCCAGCAGTGACGCCGGAGGTGTGTGGACTGAAGCTTTCTTT. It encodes CASSDAGGVWTEAFF. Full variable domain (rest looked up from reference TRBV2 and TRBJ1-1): EPEVTQTPSHQVTQMGQEVILRCVPISNHLYFYWYRQILGQKVEFLVSFYNNEISEKSEIFDDQFSVERPDGSNFTLKIRSTKLEDSAMYFCASSDAGGVWTEAFFGQGTRLTVV.

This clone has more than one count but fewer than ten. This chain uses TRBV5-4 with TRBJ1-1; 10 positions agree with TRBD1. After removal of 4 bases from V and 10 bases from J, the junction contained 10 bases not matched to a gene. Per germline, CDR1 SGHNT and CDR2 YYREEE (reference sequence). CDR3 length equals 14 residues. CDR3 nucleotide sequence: TGTGCCAGCAGCCCAACCGGGACAGGGGTTGTAGCTTTCTTT. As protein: CASSPTGTGVVAFF.

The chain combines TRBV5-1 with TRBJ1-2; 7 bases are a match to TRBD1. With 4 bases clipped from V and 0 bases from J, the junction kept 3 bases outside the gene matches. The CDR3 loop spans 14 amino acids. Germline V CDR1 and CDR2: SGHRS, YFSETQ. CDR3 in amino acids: CASSPGTANYGYTF. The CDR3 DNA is TGCGCCAGCAGCCCGGGGACAGCTAACTATGGCTACACCTTC.

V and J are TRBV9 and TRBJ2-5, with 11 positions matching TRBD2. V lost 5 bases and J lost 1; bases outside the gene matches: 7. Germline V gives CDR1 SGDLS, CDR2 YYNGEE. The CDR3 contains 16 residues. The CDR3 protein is CASSPAGLAVQETQYF. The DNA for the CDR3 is TGTGCCAGCAGTCCGGCGGGACTAGCGGTCCAAGAGACCCAGTACTTC. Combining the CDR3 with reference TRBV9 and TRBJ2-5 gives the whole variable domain DSGVTQTPKHLITATGQRVTLRCSPRSGDLSVYWYQQSLDQGLQFLIQYYNGEERAKGNILERFSAQQFPDLHSELNLSSLELGDSALYFCASSPAGLAVQETQYFGPGTRLLVL.

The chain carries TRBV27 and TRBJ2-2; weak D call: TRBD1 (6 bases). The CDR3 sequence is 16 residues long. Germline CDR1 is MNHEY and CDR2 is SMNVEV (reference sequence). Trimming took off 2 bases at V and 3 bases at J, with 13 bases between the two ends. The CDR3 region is CASSLVGRGYTGELFF. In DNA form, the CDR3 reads TGTGCCAGCAGTTTAGTGGGCAGGGGTTACACCGGGGAGCTGTTTTTT.

The DNA of the CDR3 is TGTGCCAGCAGCCCCCATTCCGGGACAGGGTACTCCGAGCAGTACTTC. Encoded protein: CASSPHSGTGYSEQYF. The chain combines TRBV9 with TRBJ2-7; TRBD1 matches 9 bases. Trimming took 4 bases from V and 6 from J; bases not matched to a gene: 14. The germline CDR1 and CDR2 sequences are SGDLS and YYNGEE. There are 16 residues in the CDR3.

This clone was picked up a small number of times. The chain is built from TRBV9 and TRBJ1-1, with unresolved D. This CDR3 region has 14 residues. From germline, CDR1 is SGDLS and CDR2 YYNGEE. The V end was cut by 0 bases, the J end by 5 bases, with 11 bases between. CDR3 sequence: CASSVGGGHTEAFF. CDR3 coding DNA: TGTGCCAGCAGCGTAGGGGGAGGTCATACTGAAGCTTTCTTT.

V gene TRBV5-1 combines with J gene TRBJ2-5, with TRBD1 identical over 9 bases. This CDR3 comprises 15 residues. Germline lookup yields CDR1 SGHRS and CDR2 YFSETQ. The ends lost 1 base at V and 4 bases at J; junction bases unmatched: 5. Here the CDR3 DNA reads TGCGCCAGCAGCTTGTCGCGACAGGGGGGAGAGACCCAGTACTTC. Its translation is CASSLSRQGGETQYF. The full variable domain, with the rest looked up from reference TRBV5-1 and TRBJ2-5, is KAGVTQTPRYLIKTRGQQVTLSCSPISGHRSVSWYQQTPGQGLQFLFEYFSETQRNKGNFPGRFSGRQFSNSRSEMNVSTLELGDSALYLCASSLSRQGGETQYFGPGTRLLVL.

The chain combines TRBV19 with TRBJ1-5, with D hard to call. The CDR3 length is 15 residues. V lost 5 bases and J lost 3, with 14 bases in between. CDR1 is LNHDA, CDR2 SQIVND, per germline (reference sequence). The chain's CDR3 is CASSPSGQPNQPQHF. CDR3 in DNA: TGTGCCAGTAGTCCCTCTGGCCAACCCAATCAGCCCCAGCATTTT.

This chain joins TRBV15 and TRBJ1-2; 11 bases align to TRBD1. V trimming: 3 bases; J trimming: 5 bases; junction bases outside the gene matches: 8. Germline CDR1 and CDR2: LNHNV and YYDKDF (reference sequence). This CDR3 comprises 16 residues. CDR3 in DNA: TGTGCCACCAGCAGGGACAGGGGGCGCTGGGATTATGGCTACACCTTC. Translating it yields CATSRDRGRWDYGYTF.